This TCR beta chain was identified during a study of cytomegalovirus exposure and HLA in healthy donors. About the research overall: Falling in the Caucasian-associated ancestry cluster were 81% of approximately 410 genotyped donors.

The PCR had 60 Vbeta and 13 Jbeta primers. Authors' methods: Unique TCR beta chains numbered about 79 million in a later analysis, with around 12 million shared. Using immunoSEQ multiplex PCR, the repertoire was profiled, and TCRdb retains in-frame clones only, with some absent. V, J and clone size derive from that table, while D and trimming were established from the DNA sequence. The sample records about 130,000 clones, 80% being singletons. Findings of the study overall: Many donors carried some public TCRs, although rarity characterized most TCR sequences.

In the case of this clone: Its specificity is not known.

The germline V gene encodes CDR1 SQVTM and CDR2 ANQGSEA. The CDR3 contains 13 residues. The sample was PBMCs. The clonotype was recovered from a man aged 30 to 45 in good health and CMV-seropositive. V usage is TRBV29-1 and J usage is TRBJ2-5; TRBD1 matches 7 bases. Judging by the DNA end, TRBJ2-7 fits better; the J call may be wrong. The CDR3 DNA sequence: TGCAGCGTTAGGACAGGACTTACCTACGAGCAGTACTTC. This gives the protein CSVRTGLTYEQYF.